A selection of T cell receptor beta chains follows, all from one sample in a study of blood T cell repertoires in COVID-19. The assay was immunoSEQ multiplex PCR, and TCRdb's table has in-frame clones only and misses some. In the table there are roughly 480,000 clones, approximately 92% of which are singletons. The sequenced material came from peripheral blood. These receptor sequences come from a man younger than 30 with COVID-19, enrolled during active disease. The conserved cysteine and the conserved F or W are not part of the CDR3 here.

v_gene: TRBV2
CDR3aa: ASNVLQGTDTQY

v_gene: TRBV7-8
CDR3aa: ASSLQGEMTEAF

v_gene: TRBV3-1/TRBV3-2
CDR3aa: ASTSGSSTDTQY

v_gene: TRBV21-1
CDR3aa: ASRGDPSTDTQY

v_gene: TRBV14
CDR3aa: ASSHPDRVVYEQY

v_gene: TRBV9
CDR3aa: ASSPRGLAGGDYEQY

v_gene: TRBV19
CDR3aa: ASSFRGSGNTIY

v_gene: TRBV9
CDR3aa: ASSPGTSGTYNEQF

v_gene: TRBV5-1
CDR3aa: ASSLGFSGGRNMINEQF

v_gene: TRBV7-8
CDR3aa: ASSLKREPYEQY